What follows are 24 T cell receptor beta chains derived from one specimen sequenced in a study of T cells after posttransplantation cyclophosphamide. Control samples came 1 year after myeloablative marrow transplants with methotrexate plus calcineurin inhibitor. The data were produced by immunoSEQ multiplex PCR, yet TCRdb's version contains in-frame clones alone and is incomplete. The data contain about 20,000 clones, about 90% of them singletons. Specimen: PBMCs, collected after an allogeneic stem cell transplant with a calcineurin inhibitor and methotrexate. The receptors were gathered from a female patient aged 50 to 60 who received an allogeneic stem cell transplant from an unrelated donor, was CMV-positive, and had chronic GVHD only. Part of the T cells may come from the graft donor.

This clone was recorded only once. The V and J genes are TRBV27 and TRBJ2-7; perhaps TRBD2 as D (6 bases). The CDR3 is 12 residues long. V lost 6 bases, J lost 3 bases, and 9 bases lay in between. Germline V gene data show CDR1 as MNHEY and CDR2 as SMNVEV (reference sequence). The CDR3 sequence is CASSPAGYEQYF. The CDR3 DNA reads TGTGCCAGCAGCCCAGCGGGCTACGAGCAGTACTTC.

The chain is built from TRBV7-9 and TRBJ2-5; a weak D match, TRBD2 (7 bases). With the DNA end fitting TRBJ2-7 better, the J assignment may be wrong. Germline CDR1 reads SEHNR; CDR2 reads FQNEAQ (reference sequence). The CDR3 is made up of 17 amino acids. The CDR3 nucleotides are TGTGCCAGCAGCTTCGGGGCGGGGGCCAGGCCAACCTACGAGCAGTACTTC. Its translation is CASSFGAGARPTYEQYF.

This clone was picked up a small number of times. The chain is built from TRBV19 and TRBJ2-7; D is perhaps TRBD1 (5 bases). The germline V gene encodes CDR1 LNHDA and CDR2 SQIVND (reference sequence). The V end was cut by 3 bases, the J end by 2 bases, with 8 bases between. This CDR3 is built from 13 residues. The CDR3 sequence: CASSMDKPYEQYF. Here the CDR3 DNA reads TGTGCCAGTAGTATGGACAAGCCCTACGAGCAGTACTTC.

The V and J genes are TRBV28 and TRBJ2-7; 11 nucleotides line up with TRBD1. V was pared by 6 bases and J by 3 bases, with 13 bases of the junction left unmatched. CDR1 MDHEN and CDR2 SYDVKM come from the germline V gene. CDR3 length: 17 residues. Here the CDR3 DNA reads TGTGCCAGCAGAAGAGATCACGGGACAGGGGGGTTCTACGAGCAGTACTTC. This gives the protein CASRRDHGTGGFYEQYF. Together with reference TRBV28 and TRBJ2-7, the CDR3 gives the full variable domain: DVKVTQSSRYLVKRTGEKVFLECVQDMDHENMFWYRQDPGLGLRLIYFSYDVKMKEKGDIPEGYSVSREKKERFSLILESASTNQTSMYLCASRRDHGTGGFYEQYFGPGTRLTVT.

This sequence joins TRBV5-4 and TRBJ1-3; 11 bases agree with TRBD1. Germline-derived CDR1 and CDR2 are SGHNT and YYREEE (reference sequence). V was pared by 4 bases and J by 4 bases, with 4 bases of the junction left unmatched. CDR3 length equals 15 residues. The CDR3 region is CASSPDRGLGNTIYF. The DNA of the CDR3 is TGTGCCAGCAGCCCGGACAGGGGGCTCGGAAACACCATATATTTT.

The CDR3 sequence is CASSISSSGANTGELFF. The CDR3 DNA reads TGTGCCAGTAGTATTAGTTCTAGCGGGGCGAACACCGGGGAGCTGTTTTTT. The V gene is TRBV19, the J gene TRBJ2-2; 9 nucleotides align to TRBD2. CDR3 size: 17 residues. From germline, CDR1 is LNHDA and CDR2 SQIVND (reference sequence). V gave up 3 bases and J gave up 0 bases; unmatched junction bases: 5. Supplemented by reference TRBV19 and TRBJ2-2, the full variable domain reads DGGITQSPKYLFRKEGQNVTLSCEQNLNHDAMYWYRQDPGQGLRLIYYSQIVNDFQKGDIAEGYSVSREKKESFPLTVTSAQKNPTAFYLCASSISSSGANTGELFFGEGSRLTVL.

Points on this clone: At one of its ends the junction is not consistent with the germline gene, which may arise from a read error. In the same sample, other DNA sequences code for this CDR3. The CDR3 is CASSRFVGGVGQPQHF. In nucleotides, the CDR3 is TGCGCCAGCAGCCGTTTTGTCGGGGGTGTAGGTCAGCCCCAGCATTTT. V and J are TRBV28 and TRBJ1-5, with D possibly being TRBD1 (5 bases). Per germline, CDR1 MDHEN and CDR2 SYDVKM. CDR3 size: 16 residues.

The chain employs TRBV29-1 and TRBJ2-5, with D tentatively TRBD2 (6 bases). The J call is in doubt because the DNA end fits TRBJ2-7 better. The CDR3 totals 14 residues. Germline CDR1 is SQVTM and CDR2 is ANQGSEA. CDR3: CSVETSGSSYEQYF. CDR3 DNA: TGCAGCGTTGAAACGTCCGGGAGCTCCTACGAGCAGTACTTC.

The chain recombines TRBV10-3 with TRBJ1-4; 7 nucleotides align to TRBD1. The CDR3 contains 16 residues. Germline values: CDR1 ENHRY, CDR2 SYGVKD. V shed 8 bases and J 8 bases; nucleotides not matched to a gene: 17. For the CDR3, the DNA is TGTGCCATCCCGGCGGAAGGTGACAGGGTTGGGGAAAAACTGTTTTTT. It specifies CAIPAEGDRVGEKLFF.

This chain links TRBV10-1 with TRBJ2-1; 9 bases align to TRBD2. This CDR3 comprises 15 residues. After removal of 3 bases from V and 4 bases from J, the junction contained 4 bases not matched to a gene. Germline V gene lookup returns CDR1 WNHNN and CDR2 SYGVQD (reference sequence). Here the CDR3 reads CASSEAGGQYNEQFF. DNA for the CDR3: TGCGCCAGCAGTGAAGCGGGAGGACAGTACAATGAGCAGTTCTTC.

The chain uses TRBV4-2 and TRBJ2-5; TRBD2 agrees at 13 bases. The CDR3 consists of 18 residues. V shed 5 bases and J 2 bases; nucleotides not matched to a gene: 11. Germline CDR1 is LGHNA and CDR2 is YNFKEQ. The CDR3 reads CASSYGGLAGPSQETQYF. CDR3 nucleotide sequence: TGTGCCAGCAGCTATGGGGGACTAGCGGGACCATCACAAGAGACCCAGTACTTC.

The CDR3, as DNA: TGTGCCAGCAGACGTGAACCGGCTCCGGGCACCGGGGAGCTGTTTTTT. Residues: CASRREPAPGTGELFF. The V and J genes are TRBV5-4 and TRBJ2-2, with D unclear. The V gene's germline CDR1 is SGHNT and CDR2 YYREEE (reference sequence). Between the trimmed V and J ends, which lost 5 bases and 4 bases, there was a span of 18 bases. CDR3 length: 16 amino acids. Full variable domain (outside the CDR3, taken from reference TRBV5-4 and TRBJ2-2): ETGVTQSPTHLIKTRGQQVTLRCSSQSGHNTVSWYQQALGQGPQFIFQYYREEENGRGNFPPRFSGLQFPNYSSELNVNALELDDSALYLCASRREPAPGTGELFFGEGSRLTVL.

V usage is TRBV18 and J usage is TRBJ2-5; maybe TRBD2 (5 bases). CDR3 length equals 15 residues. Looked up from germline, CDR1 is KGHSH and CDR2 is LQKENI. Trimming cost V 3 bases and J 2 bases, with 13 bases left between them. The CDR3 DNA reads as TGTGCCAGCTCACCCCCTTCAGCGGCACAAGAGACCCAGTACTTC. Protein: CASSPPSAAQETQYF.

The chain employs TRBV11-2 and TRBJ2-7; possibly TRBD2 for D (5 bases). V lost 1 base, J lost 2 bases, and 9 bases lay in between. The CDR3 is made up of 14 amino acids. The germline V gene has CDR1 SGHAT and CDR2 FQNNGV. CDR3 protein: CASSLGGRTYEQYF. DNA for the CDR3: TGTGCCAGCAGCTTAGGAGGGCGGACCTACGAGCAGTACTTC.

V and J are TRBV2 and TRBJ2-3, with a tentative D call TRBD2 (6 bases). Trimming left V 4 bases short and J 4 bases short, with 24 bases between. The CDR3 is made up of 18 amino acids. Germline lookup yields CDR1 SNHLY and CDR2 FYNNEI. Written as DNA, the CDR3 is TGTGCCAGCAGTGTTTGGGGAGCGGCGAGAGGAGGGGCAGATACGCAGTATTTT. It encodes CASSVWGAARGGADTQYF.

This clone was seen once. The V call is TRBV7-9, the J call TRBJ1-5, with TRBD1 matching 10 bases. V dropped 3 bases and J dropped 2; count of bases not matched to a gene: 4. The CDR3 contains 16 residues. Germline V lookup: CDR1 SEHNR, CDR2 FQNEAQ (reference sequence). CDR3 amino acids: CASSFAGTGGNQPQHF. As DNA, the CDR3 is TGTGCCAGCAGCTTCGCCGGGACAGGGGGCAATCAGCCCCAGCATTTT. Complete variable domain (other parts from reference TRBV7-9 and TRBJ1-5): DTGVSQNPRHKITKRGQNVTFRCDPISEHNRLYWYRQTLGQGPEFLTYFQNEAQLEKSRLLSDRFSAERPKGSFSTLEIQRTEQGDSAMYLCASSFAGTGGNQPQHFGDGTRLSIL.

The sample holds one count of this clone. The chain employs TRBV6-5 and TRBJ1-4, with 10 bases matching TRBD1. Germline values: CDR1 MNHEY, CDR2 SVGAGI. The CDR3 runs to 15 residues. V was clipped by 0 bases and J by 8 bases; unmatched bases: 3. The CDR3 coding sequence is TGTGCCAGCAGTTACTCCGGACAGGGGGGCGAAAAACTGTTTTTT. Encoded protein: CASSYSGQGGEKLFF.

The CDR3 bases are TGTGCCAGCAAATCCCGGGGGGCTAGCGGGACTCAAGATACGCAGTATTTT. Residues: CASKSRGASGTQDTQYF. The V and J genes are TRBV28 and TRBJ2-3, with 9 bases aligning to TRBD2. Trimming took 7 bases from V and 5 from J; bases not matched to a gene: 16. Germline-derived CDR1 and CDR2 are MDHEN and SYDVKM. There are 17 residues in the CDR3.

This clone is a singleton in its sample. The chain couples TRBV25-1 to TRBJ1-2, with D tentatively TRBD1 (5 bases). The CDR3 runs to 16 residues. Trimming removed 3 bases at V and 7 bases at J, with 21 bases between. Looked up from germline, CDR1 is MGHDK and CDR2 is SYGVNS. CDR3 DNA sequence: TGTGCCAGCAGTGATCGCTGGGGCAGGACCGTGTCTGGCTACACCTTC. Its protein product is CASSDRWGRTVSGYTF.

The CDR3 spells CAISESWGRKDEQYF. The CDR3 DNA is TGTGCCATCAGTGAGTCGTGGGGGCGAAAGGACGAGCAGTACTTC. The J gene is TRBJ2-7, the V gene TRBV10-3, with D tentatively TRBD1 (6 bases). Germline V gives CDR1 ENHRY, CDR2 SYGVKD. V dropped 0 bases and J dropped 5 bases, with 14 bases sitting between them. This CDR3 is 15 amino acids long.

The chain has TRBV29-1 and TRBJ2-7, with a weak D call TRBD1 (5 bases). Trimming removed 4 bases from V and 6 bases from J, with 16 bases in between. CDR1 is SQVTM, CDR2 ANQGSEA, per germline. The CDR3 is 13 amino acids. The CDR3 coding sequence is TGCAGCGTTGTTGGTCATTTGGGGCCCGAGCAGTACTTC. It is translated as CSVVGHLGPEQYF.

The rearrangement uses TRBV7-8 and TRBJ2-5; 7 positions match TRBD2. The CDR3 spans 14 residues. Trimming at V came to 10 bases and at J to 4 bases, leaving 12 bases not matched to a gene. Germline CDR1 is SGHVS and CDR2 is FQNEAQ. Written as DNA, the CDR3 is TGTGCCACCACGGCCCGGGGCGGGGGAGAGACCCAGTACTTC. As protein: CATTARGGGETQYF. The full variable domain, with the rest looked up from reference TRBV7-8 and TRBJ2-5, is GAGVSQSPRYKVAKRGQDVALRCDPISGHVSLFWYQQALGQGPEFLTYFQNEAQLDKSGLPSDRFFAERPEGSVSTLKIQRTQQEDSAVYLCATTARGGGETQYFGPGTRLLVL.

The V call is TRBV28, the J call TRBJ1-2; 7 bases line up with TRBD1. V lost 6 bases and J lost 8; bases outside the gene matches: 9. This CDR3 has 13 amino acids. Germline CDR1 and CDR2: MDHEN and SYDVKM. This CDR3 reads CASRQKPGGGYTF. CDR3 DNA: TGTGCCAGCAGACAGAAGCCAGGGGGAGGCTACACCTTC.

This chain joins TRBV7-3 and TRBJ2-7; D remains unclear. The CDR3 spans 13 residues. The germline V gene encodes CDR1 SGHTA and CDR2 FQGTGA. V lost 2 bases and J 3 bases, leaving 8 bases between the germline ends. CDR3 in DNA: TGTGCCAGCAGCTTAGCTAGTCACTACGAGCAGTACTTC. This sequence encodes CASSLASHYEQYF.